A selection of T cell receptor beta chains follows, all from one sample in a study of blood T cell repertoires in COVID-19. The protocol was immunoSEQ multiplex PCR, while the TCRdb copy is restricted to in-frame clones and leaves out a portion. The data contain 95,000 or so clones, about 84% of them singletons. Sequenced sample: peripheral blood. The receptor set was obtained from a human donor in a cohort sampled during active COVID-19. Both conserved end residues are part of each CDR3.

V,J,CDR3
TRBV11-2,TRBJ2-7,CASSLGQGKGYEQYF
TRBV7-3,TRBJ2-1,CASSLTSQAYNEQFF
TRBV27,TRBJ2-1,CATTPPGLPINEQFF
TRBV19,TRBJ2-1,CASNQERDTNNEQFF
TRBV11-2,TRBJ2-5,CASSLDRTDQETQYF
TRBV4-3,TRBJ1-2,CASSQGRGTGHGYTF
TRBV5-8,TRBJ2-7,CASSPDSLSYEQYF
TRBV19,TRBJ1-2,CASRDSGQPYYGYTF
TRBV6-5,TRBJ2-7,CASRRQTISYEQYF
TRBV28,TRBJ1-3,CASRGQGAYGNTIYF
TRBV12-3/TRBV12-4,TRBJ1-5,CASSMTDNQPQHF
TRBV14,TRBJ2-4,CASSRDRVAHIQYF
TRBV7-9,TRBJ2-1,CASSLSGNNEQFF
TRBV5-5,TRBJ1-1,CASSRTTTSTEAFF
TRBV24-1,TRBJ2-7,CATSDSYSYEQYF
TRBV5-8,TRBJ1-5,CASRQNKGLTNNQPQHF
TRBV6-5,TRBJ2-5,CASSYSGGQETQYF
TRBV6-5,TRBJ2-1,CASSYRERGNEQFF
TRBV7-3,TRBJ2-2,CASSLSGGTAGELFF
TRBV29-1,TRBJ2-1,CSARAGGSSVGYNEQFF
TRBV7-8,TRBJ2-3,CASSPGSGAPIGTDTQYF
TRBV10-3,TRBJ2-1,CAISESEGSGGYQFF
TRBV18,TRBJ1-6,CASSLNGQLSNSPLHF
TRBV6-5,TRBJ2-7,CASRREAGGSYEQYF
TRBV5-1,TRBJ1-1,CASSWSTRTGKGTEAFF
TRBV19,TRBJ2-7,CASSSSGRANIGQYF
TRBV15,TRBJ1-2,CATRWQGTTNYGYTF
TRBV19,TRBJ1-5,CASSRTARSNQPQHF
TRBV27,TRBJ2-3,CASSFTSGGARDTQYF
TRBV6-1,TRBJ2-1,CASSEPLAGISYNEQFF
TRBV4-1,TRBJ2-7,CASSPLLGQGKNEQYF
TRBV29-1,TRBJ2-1,CSVQGAAEQFF
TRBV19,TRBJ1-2,CASSTDTGGRNYGYTF
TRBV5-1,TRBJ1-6,CASSLGQANGSPLHF
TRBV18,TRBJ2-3,CASSPMRGGGDTQYF
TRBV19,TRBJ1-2,CASSLAKGVANYGYTF
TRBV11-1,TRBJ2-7,CASSLAGTAFYEQYF